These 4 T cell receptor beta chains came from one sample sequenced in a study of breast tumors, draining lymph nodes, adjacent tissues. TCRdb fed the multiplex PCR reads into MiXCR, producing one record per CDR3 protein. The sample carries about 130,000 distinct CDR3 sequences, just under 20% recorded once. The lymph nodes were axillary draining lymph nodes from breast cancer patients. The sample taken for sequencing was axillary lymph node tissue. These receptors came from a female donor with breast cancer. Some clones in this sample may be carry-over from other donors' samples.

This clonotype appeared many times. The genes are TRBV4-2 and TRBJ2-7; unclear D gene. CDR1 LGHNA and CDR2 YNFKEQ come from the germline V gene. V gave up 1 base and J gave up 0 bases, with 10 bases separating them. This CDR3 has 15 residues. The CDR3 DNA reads TGTGCCAGCAGCCAAGCGGACGGCAACTCCTACGAGCAGTACTTC. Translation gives CASSQADGNSYEQYF.

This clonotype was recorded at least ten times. The CDR3 is CASSPVKYQETQYF. The CDR3 nucleotides are TGTGCCAGCAGCCCCGTTAAATACCAAGAGACCCAGTACTTC. The chain joins TRBV14 to TRBJ2-5; the D is unclear. CDR1 SGHDN and CDR2 FVKESK come from the germline V gene. This CDR3 has 14 residues. V was pared by 4 bases and J by 0 bases, with 9 bases between.

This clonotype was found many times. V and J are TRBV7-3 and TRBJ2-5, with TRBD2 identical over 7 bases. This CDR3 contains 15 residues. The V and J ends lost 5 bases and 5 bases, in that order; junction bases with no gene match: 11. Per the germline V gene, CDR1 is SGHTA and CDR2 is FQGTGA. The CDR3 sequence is CASSPSGVKRETQYF. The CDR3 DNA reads TGTGCCAGCAGCCCTAGCGGAGTAAAGAGGGAGACCCAGTACTTC.

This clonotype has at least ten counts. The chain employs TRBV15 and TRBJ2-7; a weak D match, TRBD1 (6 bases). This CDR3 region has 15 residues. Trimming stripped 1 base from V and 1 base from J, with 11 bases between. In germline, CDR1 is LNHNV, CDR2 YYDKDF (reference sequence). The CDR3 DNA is TGTGCCACCAGCAGAGCACAGGGAACTTCCTACGAGCAGTACTTC. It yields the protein CATSRAQGTSYEQYF.